This T cell receptor beta chain was found in a study of blood T cell repertoires in COVID-19. Study summary: T cells, B-cell-depleted T cells, or PBMCs supplied cDNA or gDNA.

In the source study's methods: How many nucleated cells were present was estimated from reference gene primer amplification. Assay: immunoSEQ multiplex PCR; the TCRdb copy retains only in-frame clones and omits some. Clone size and the V and J calls come from that table; the DNA yielded D and trimming. The data hold about 55,000 clones, with 75% to 90% observed a single time. The V gene lost 6 bases and the J gene lost 9 bases, with 12 bases spanning the gap. This CDR3 is 13 amino acids long. CDR1 is MGHDK, CDR2 SYGVNS, per germline. Input material: peripheral blood. This TCR derives from an older woman with acute or convalescent COVID-19. The rearrangement links TRBV25-1 to TRBJ1-6; D possibly corresponds to TRBD1 (6 bases). The CDR3 bases are TGTGCCAGCAGGAACAGGGACGGTTCACCCCTCCACTTT. Protein sequence: CASRNRDGSPLHF.